This paragraph covers one TCR beta chain sequence. This entry is derived from a study of shared clonotypes between healthy human individuals. As for the study in general: Used for every donor were three CD4 naive, three CD4 memory, two CD8 naive and one CD8 memory plate.

This CDR3 spans 15 amino acids. Germline lookup yields CDR1 SGHKS and CDR2 YYEKEE (reference sequence). The V end was cut by 2 bases, the J end by 6 bases, with 16 bases between. CD8 cells classed as naive were CD45RO-negative and positively selected for CCR7, excluding terminally differentiated effector memory CD45RA+ cells. The donors were adults (healthy and HIV-negative) with no recent acute infections or vaccinations. The assay ran at deep level. Repertoires were generated with immunoSEQ multiplex PCR, while TCRdb's copy carries only in-frame clones and drops some. Here the sample spans nearly 2 million clones, just under 95% being singletons.

The rearrangement links TRBV5-5 to TRBJ2-3; tentatively, D is TRBD2 (6 bases). The sequence derives from a man aged 18 to 30 in good health. Source material: naive CD8+ T cells sorted from blood. The CDR3 spells CASSFYSGVRDTQYF. The CDR3 nucleotides read TGTGCCAGCAGCTTTTACTCGGGAGTAAGGGATACGCAGTATTTT.